Described below is a single T cell receptor beta chain sequence and its context. Its cognate antigen is unknown. The data stem from a study of T cells after yellow fever vaccination. Study-wide findings and caveats: The study noted that FACS-sorted repertoires could contain abundant clonotypes contaminating from the bulk population. Boosting was followed by the reappearance of most primary-vaccination clones (approximately 97% CD4, under 90% CD8).

The CDR3 totals 15 residues. Germline CDR1 is SGHTA and CDR2 is FQGNSA. V lost 1 base, J lost 3 bases, and 11 bases lay in between. TCRdb used MiXCR to reprocess the 5' RACE reads, holding one entry per CDR3 protein. This sample carries some 560,000 distinct CDR3 sequences, approximately 16% of them seen once, and the ten largest clones take 15% to 20%. The TCR sequence derives from a man between 18 and 35 years old who received the YFV17D yellow fever vaccine. The specimen was PBMCs, collected 5 to 6 days after the first yellow fever vaccination. The J gene is TRBJ2-3, the V gene TRBV7-2; D not certain. The CDR3 coding sequence is TGTGCCAGCAGCTTAGGCCGGGTAAGGACAGATACGCAGTATTTT. Translation: CASSLGRVRTDTQYF.